This T cell receptor (beta chain) was identified in a study of cytomegalovirus exposure and HLA in healthy donors. The donors (healthy individuals) were bone marrow donors. The length of the CDR3 is 13 residues. V was shortened by 2 bases and J by 3 bases, with 9 bases between the two germline ends. CDR1 SGHRS and CDR2 YFSETQ come from the germline V gene. This clone has a single count. Its antigen is not known. Primers included in the PCR were 60 Vbeta and 13 Jbeta primers. Measured with immunoSEQ multiplex PCR; TCRdb has only the in-frame clones, and not every one. The table has 75,000 to 90,000 clones, 85% seen once. Whole-study results and caveats: Later analysis associated a missense DCLRE1C variant with TCR beta V- and J-gene trimming. Analysis was performed later, and it showed HLA-associated TCR beta chains to be more clonally expanded than equally common others.

Input material: PBMCs. This TCR derives from a middle-aged man in good health and CMV-seropositive. The chain employs TRBV5-1 and TRBJ2-7, with no clear D. CDR3: CASSFAHSYEQYF. The CDR3 region has the DNA TGCGCCAGCAGCTTCGCCCACAGCTACGAGCAGTACTTC. Full variable domain (remainder filled in from reference TRBV5-1 and TRBJ2-7): KAGVTQTPRYLIKTRGQQVTLSCSPISGHRSVSWYQQTPGQGLQFLFEYFSETQRNKGNFPGRFSGRQFSNSRSEMNVSTLELGDSALYLCASSFAHSYEQYFGPGTRLTVT.